This T cell receptor beta chain derives from a study of somatic mutations in cytotoxic T cells in rheumatoid arthritis. Sequencing was performed with immunoSEQ multiplex PCR; in TCRdb, only in-frame clones are kept and a portion is missing. The sample has tens of thousands of clones, more than 80% seen once. Deletions cut 2 bases from V and 4 bases from J, with 6 bases between. The CDR3 is made up of 13 amino acids. Germline V gene lookup returns CDR1 SGDLS and CDR2 YYNGEE. Material for sequencing was CD8+ T cells sorted from blood. The J gene is TRBJ2-2, the V gene TRBV9; D not resolved. The receptor comes from a man aged 35-49 years in good health. CDR3 loop: CASSVKSTGELFF. CDR3 nucleotides: TGTGCCAGCAGCGTCAAGAGCACCGGGGAGCTGTTTTTT.